This TCR beta chain came from a study of T cell clonotyping in hematopoietic cell transplantation. Study findings and constraints: Recipient TCR diversity dropped after transplant; expanded clonotypes rose from day 30 to 180. Without cell sorting, CD4 versus CD8 contributions remain unresolved. Broader posttransplant TCR repertoire diversity was predicted by graft donor and pretransplant recipient Inverse Simpson Index values.

The CDR3 sequence is 16 residues long. Germline CDR1 is SGDLS and CDR2 is YYNGEE. With 4 bases clipped from V and 4 bases from J, the junction kept 8 bases outside the gene matches. Libraries were prepared by immunoSEQ multiplex PCR; TCRdb keeps only in-frame clonotypes and omits some of them. The table records tens of thousands of clones, about 93% of them present only once. In regard to this clone: Its antigen is unidentified.

This clonotype originated in a woman between 45 and 65 years old in good health. Some clones in this sample may be carry-over from other donors' samples. The sample consisted of peripheral blood mononuclear cells. The V call is TRBV9, the J call TRBJ1-2; 12 nucleotides agree with TRBD1. DNA for the CDR3: TGTGCCAGCAGCCCTGGTGGGGGACAGGGGGCCTATGGCTACACCTTC. This codes for CASSPGGGQGAYGYTF.